These 3 T cell receptor beta chains were sequenced from one sample in a study of blood T cell repertoires in COVID-19. Assay: immunoSEQ multiplex PCR; the TCRdb copy retains only in-frame clones and omits some. The sample lists about 200,000 clones; roughly 81% were seen once. The sample taken for sequencing was peripheral blood. These receptors all stem from a woman older than 75 with acute or convalescent COVID-19.

The rearrangement links TRBV7-9 to TRBJ2-7, with a weak D call TRBD2 (6 bases). The length of the CDR3 is 15 residues. CDR1 is SEHNR, CDR2 FQNEAQ, per germline (reference sequence). V lost 4 bases and J lost 1, with 14 bases in between. The chain's CDR3 is CASSSRQLASYEQYF. CDR3 nucleotide sequence: TGTGCCAGCAGCTCACGTCAACTAGCTTCCTACGAGCAGTACTTC. Complete variable domain (other parts from reference TRBV7-9 and TRBJ2-7): DTGVSQNPRHKITKRGQNVTFRCDPISEHNRLYWYRQTLGQGPEFLTYFQNEAQLEKSRLLSDRFSAERPKGSFSTLEIQRTEQGDSAMYLCASSSRQLASYEQYFGPGTRLTVT.

The chain recombines TRBV9 with TRBJ2-4, with 7 bases fitting TRBD1. The germline V gene encodes CDR1 SGDLS and CDR2 YYNGEE. The CDR3 covers 17 residues. After removal of 2 bases from V and 0 bases from J, the junction contained 8 bases not matched to a gene. Here the CDR3 DNA reads TGTGCCAGCAGCGTTGGGTCGGGACAGTTAGCCAAAAACATTCAGTACTTC. Protein product: CASSVGSGQLAKNIQYF.

The V and J genes are TRBV30 and TRBJ1-1; possibly TRBD1 for D (5 bases). Per germline, CDR1 GTSNPN and CDR2 SVGIG (reference sequence). This CDR3 has 13 residues. The V end lost 4 bases, the J end lost 1 base, and 10 bases lay between the germline ends. CDR3 region: CAWKRQGNTEAFF. CDR3 in DNA: TGTGCCTGGAAGCGTCAGGGGAACACTGAAGCTTTCTTT.